The 17 T cell receptor beta chains in this list originate from one sample, sequenced in a study of blood T cell repertoires in COVID-19. Repertoires were generated with immunoSEQ multiplex PCR, while TCRdb's copy carries only in-frame clones and drops some. The sample carries about 270,000 clones, 86% recorded once. The sequenced sample was PBMCs or T cells enriched from blood (not recorded which). The receptor source for this set is a woman between 18 and 29 years old who had recovered from COVID-19.

This rearrangement joins TRBV10-3 to TRBJ2-1, with D possibly matching TRBD1 (6 bases). Germline loops: CDR1 ENHRY, CDR2 SYGVKD. This CDR3 is 13 amino acids long. Trimming shortened V by 6 bases and J by 2 bases, and 8 bases separated the two germline ends. The CDR3 spells CAISQGPYNEQFF. The CDR3 nucleotides read TGTGCCATCAGCCAGGGGCCCTACAATGAGCAGTTCTTC.

This rearrangement joins TRBV28 to TRBJ2-7; D call uncertain. V was pared by 3 bases and J by 2 bases, with 14 bases between. CDR1 and CDR2 from the germline V gene are MDHEN and SYDVKM. This CDR3 comprises 15 residues. This CDR3 is CASSFGKQQTYEQYF. The CDR3 DNA sequence: TGTGCCAGCAGTTTTGGAAAACAGCAGACCTACGAGCAGTACTTC.

The chain joins TRBV28 to TRBJ1-1; D is possibly TRBD1 (5 bases). The germline V gene encodes CDR1 MDHEN and CDR2 SYDVKM. The V end lost 6 bases, the J end lost 3 bases, and 17 bases lay between the germline ends. This CDR3 has 15 amino acids. CDR3: CASSNRPRVDTEAFF. The CDR3 DNA reads TGTGCCAGCAGCAATCGGCCCAGGGTTGACACTGAAGCTTTCTTT.

On this clone: The same CDR3 can be traced to other DNA sequences in this sample. This sequence joins TRBV5-1 and TRBJ2-7, with 7 bases matching TRBD1. From germline, CDR1 is SGHRS and CDR2 YFSETQ. There are 12 residues in the CDR3. V lost 5 bases to trimming and J lost 3 bases; unmatched junction nucleotides: 2. The CDR3, as DNA: TGCGCCAGCAGTCCAGGGGGCTACGAGCAGTACTTC. Translation: CASSPGGYEQYF.

The V gene is TRBV27, the J gene TRBJ2-1; 10 bases are shared with TRBD2. Germline CDR1 and CDR2: MNHEY and SMNVEV (reference sequence). The ends lost 3 bases at V and 4 bases at J; junction bases unmatched: 15. The CDR3 spans 19 residues. CDR3 in amino acids: CASSLARSAGGLRYNEQFF. The CDR3 region has the DNA TGTGCCAGCAGTTTGGCTCGTTCAGCGGGAGGGCTTCGATACAATGAGCAGTTCTTC.

The V and J genes are TRBV18 and TRBJ2-3, with D possibly matching TRBD2 (6 bases). CDR3 size: 13 residues. V was trimmed by 3 bases and J by 4 bases, leaving 8 bases between them. In germline, CDR1 is KGHSH, CDR2 LQKENI. The CDR3 protein is CASSPGGSDTQYF. The CDR3 bases are TGTGCCAGCTCACCGGGAGGATCAGATACGCAGTATTTT.

This clone was recorded only once. This rearrangement joins TRBV27 to TRBJ2-1; a weak D match, TRBD1 (5 bases). The germline V and J ends were trimmed by 6 bases and 8 bases, with 26 bases remaining between them. The CDR3 covers 17 residues. Germline V gene lookup returns CDR1 MNHEY and CDR2 SMNVEV (reference sequence). DNA for the CDR3: TGTGCCAGCAGAAGGGGTTTTGGCCTTCGGGTACAATATGAGCAGTTCTTC. Protein sequence: CASRRGFGLRVQYEQFF.

The V gene is TRBV9, the J gene TRBJ2-7, with 7 bases matching TRBD2. Germline V CDR1 and CDR2: SGDLS, YYNGEE. Trimming at V came to 4 bases and at J to 2 bases, leaving 24 bases not matched to a gene. The CDR3 has 20 residues. The CDR3 reads CASSTGTTPGGPGMTYEQYF. The DNA for the CDR3 is TGTGCCAGCAGCACCGGGACTACGCCAGGAGGCCCGGGGATGACCTACGAGCAGTACTTC.

V usage is TRBV6-5 and J usage is TRBJ1-4, with D possibly TRBD1 on 6 matching bases. Germline CDR1 reads MNHEY; CDR2 reads SVGAGI. V lost 4 bases to trimming and J lost 7 bases, with 16 bases between them. This CDR3 has 15 amino acids. CDR3 loop: CASSSGGPLGEKLFF. Here the CDR3 DNA reads TGTGCCAGCAGTTCCGGGGGGCCGTTGGGTGAAAAACTGTTTTTT.

V is TRBV30 and J is TRBJ1-1; D is unresolved. Germline V gene sequence: CDR1 GTSNPN, CDR2 SVGIG (reference sequence). The CDR3 is 13 amino acids. Trimming shortened V by 7 bases and J by 2 bases, and 14 bases separated the two germline ends. Here the CDR3 DNA reads TGTGCCTTTAGTAGGAGTTCTAACACTGAAGCTTTCTTT. Protein product: CAFSRSSNTEAFF.

This CDR3 is CASTRYAGNYEQYF. CDR3 in DNA: TGTGCCAGCACCCGTTACGCGGGTAACTACGAGCAGTACTTC. This chain joins TRBV7-6 and TRBJ2-7, with a possible D match to TRBD2 (5 bases). The CDR3 has 14 residues. The V gene lost 7 bases and the J gene lost 3 bases, with 16 bases spanning the gap. The V gene's germline CDR1 is SGHVS and CDR2 FNYEAQ.

The chain recombines TRBV28 with TRBJ2-1; 7 bases match TRBD1. The CDR3 is made up of 13 amino acids. The V and J ends lost 4 bases and 7 bases, in that order; junction bases with no gene match: 4. The germline V gene encodes CDR1 MDHEN and CDR2 SYDVKM. CDR3 loop: CASSWDSRNEQFF. The CDR3 bases are TGTGCCAGCAGTTGGGACAGTCGAAATGAGCAGTTCTTC.

J is TRBJ2-3 and V is TRBV19; 11 bases map to TRBD2. The CDR3 totals 13 residues. V shed 10 bases, J shed 3 bases, and the junction held 3 bases outside the gene matches. Germline V gives CDR1 LNHDA, CDR2 SQIVND (reference sequence). The CDR3 region has the DNA TGTGCCACCACTAGCGGGAGAACAGATACGCAGTATTTT. Translated: CATTSGRTDTQYF.

This clone has only a few counts. V is TRBV29-1 and J is TRBJ1-1, with TRBD1 matching over 12 bases. The ends lost 7 bases at V and 4 bases at J; junction bases unmatched: 4. Germline V gene sequence: CDR1 SQVTM, CDR2 ANQGSEA. The CDR3 consists of 13 residues. CDR3 DNA: TGCAGCGGAGGGACAGGGGGCCTCACTGAAGCTTTCTTT. Translated: CSGGTGGLTEAFF.

The chain joins TRBV19 to TRBJ1-3, with 7 bases lining up with TRBD1. Germline lookup yields CDR1 LNHDA and CDR2 SQIVND (reference sequence). V was clipped by 5 bases and J by 1 base; unmatched bases: 5. The CDR3 spans 15 residues. The CDR3 loop is CASSSGGESGNTIYF. The CDR3, as DNA: TGTGCCAGTAGTTCAGGGGGAGAGTCTGGAAACACCATATATTTT.

The J gene is TRBJ2-7, the V gene TRBV5-1; 8 bases map to TRBD1. The CDR3 has 14 amino acids. Trimming cost V 2 bases and J 7 bases; bases outside gene matches: 8. The germline V gene encodes CDR1 SGHRS and CDR2 YFSETQ. DNA of the CDR3: TGCGCCAGCAGCTTACAGGGGGTGGGTAGGGAGCAGTACTTC. Protein: CASSLQGVGREQYF.

The chain employs TRBV12-3 or TRBV12-4 and TRBJ1-1; D not certain. The CDR3 has 13 residues. Trimming left V 1 base short and J 6 bases short, with 9 bases between. The CDR3 DNA reads as TGTGCCAGCAGTTTAGAGGTCGGGGCTGAAGCTTTCTTT. This sequence encodes CASSLEVGAEAFF.